This TCR beta chain was found in a study of blood T cell repertoires in COVID-19. Whole-study context: Samples taken during acute and convalescent COVID-19 were collected in the United States, Italy and Spain. T cells, B-cell-depleted T cells, or PBMCs provided the cDNA or gDNA that served as material.

Original processing methods: Amplification of reference gene primers was used by the study to estimate nucleated cell counts. Here immunoSEQ multiplex PCR was the method, and the copy in TCRdb shows in-frame clones only, minus some. V, J and clone size derive from that table, while D and trimming were established from the DNA sequence. Found here are approximately 300,000 clones, roughly 90% of them singletons; the top ten hold approximately 6.5%. This CDR3 has 16 amino acids. The V gene's germline CDR1 is KGHDR and CDR2 SFDVKD. V dropped 5 bases and J dropped 0; count of bases not matched to a gene: 3.

The rearrangement joins TRBV24-1 to TRBJ2-5, with 12 bases matching TRBD2. The source material was peripheral blood. The TCR sequence derives from a man in his late teens or twenties who had recovered from COVID-19. DNA for the CDR3: TGTGCCACCAGTGGGACTAGCGGGGAGAACCAAGAGACCCAGTACTTC. Translating gives CATSGTSGENQETQYF.